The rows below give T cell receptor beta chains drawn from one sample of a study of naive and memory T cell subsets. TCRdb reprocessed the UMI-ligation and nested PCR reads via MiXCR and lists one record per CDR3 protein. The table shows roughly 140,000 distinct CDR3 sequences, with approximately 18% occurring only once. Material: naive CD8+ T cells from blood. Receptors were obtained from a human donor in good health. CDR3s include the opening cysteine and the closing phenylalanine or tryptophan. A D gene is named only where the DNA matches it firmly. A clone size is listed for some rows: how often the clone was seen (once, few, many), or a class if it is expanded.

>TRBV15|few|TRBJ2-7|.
CATSRDRGAYEQYF
TGTGCCACCAGCAGAGATAGGGGAGCCTACGAGCAGTACTTC
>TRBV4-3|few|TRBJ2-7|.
CASSQFSPSGGVVYEQYF
TGCGCCAGCAGCCAATTTTCTCCGTCTGGGGGAGTAGTATACGAGCAGTACTTC
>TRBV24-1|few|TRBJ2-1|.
CATSFGYEQFF
TGTGCCACCAGTTTCGGGTATGAGCAGTTCTTC
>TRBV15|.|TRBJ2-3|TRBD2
CATSSPRELADTQYF
TGTGCCACCAGCAGCCCGCGGGAGCTTGCGGATACGCAGTATTTT
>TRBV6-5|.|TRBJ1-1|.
CASSYYQNAEAFF
TGTGCCAGCAGTTACTACCAGAACGCTGAAGCTTTCTTT
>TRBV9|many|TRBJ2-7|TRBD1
CASSPRTGMTYEQYF
TGTGCCAGCAGCCCGAGGACAGGGATGACCTACGAGCAGTACTTC
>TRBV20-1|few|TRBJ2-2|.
CSARDWDGVRGTGELFF
TGCAGTGCTAGAGATTGGGACGGGGTACGAGGCACCGGGGAGCTGTTTTTT
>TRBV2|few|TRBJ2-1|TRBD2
CASSERAGGNTPSYNEQFF
TGTGCCAGCAGTGAAAGGGCGGGAGGGAATACCCCTTCCTACAATGAGCAGTTCTTC
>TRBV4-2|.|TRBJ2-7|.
CASSHRVSYEQYF
TGTGCCAGCAGCCACAGAGTGTCCTACGAGCAGTACTTC
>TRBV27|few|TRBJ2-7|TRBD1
CASSLWLGQGQYF
TGTGCCAGCAGTTTATGGTTGGGACAGGGGCAGTACTTC
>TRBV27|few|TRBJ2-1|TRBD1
CASSGIGGAVDEQFF
TGTGCCAGCAGTGGGATAGGGGGCGCGGTGGATGAGCAGTTCTTC
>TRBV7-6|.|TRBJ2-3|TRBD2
CASSRREGEGTDTQYF
TGTGCCAGCAGCCGTAGGGAGGGAGAGGGCACAGATACGCAGTATTTT
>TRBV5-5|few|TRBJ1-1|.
CASSPDSYLNTEAFF
TGTGCCAGCAGCCCGGACAGTTACTTGAACACTGAAGCTTTCTTT
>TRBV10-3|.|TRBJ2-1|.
CANSGPTLDEQFF
TGTGCCAACTCCGGACCCACTTTGGATGAGCAGTTCTTC
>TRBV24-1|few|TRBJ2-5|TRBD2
CATSDFAGGQETQYF
TGTGCCACCAGTGATTTCGCGGGAGGTCAAGAGACCCAGTACTTC
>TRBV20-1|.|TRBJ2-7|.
CSARDMRGLSYEQYF
TGCAGTGCTAGAGACATGCGGGGGCTCTCCTACGAGCAGTACTTC
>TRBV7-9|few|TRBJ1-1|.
CASRQPGPQKGTEAFF
TGTGCCAGCAGGCAACCGGGACCTCAAAAGGGCACTGAAGCTTTCTTT
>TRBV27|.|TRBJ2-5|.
CASSFSLGEKGAQYF
TGTGCCAGCAGTTTCTCTTTGGGAGAAAAGGGTGCCCAGTACTTC
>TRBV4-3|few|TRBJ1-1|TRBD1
CASSQETGVMNTEAFF
TGCGCCAGCAGCCAAGAGACAGGGGTCATGAACACTGAAGCTTTCTTT
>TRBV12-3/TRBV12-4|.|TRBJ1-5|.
CASSIDEDSNQPQHF
TGTGCCAGCAGCATAGACGAAGATAGCAATCAGCCCCAGCATTTT
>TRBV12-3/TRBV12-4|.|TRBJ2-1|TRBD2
CASRQSGTGNEQFF
TGTGCCAGCAGACAGAGCGGGACTGGAAATGAGCAGTTCTTC
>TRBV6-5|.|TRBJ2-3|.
CATGASVYTQYF
TGTGCCACGGGAGCTTCGGTCTATACGCAGTATTTT
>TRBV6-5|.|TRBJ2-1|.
CASSYSNGEQFF
TGTGCCAGCAGTTACTCGAACGGTGAGCAGTTCTTC
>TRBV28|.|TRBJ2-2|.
CASSLGSDLTGELFF
TGTGCCAGCAGTTTAGGGTCAGACCTAACCGGGGAGCTGTTTTTT
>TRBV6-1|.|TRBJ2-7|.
CANGGNPYEQYF
TGTGCTAACGGGGGTAACCCCTACGAGCAGTACTTC
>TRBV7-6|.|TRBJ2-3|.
CASSLELKDTQYF
TGTGCCAGCAGCTTAGAATTGAAAGATACGCAGTATTTT
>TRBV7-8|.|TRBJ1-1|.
CASSLVPLTLEAFF
TGTGCCAGCAGCTTAGTACCACTAACCCTAGAAGCTTTCTTT
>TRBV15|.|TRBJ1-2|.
CATSNSRTDSSGYGYTF
TGTGCCACCAGCAACTCTCGCACTGACAGTTCTGGCTATGGCTACACCTTC
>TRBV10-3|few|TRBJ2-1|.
CATFSYNEQFF
TGTGCCACCTTCTCCTACAATGAGCAGTTCTTC
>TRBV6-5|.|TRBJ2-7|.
CASSPSGTPTYEQYF
TGTGCCAGCAGCCCCTCCGGGACACCGACCTACGAGCAGTACTTC
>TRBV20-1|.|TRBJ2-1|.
CSASSGAGNEQFF
TGCAGTGCTAGCTCGGGAGCGGGCAATGAGCAGTTCTTC
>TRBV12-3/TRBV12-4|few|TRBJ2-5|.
CASSFGVQETQYF
TGTGCCAGCAGTTTTGGCGTCCAAGAGACCCAGTACTTC
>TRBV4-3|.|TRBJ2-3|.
CASSQESVADTQYF
TGCGCCAGCAGCCAAGAGTCAGTTGCAGATACGCAGTATTTT
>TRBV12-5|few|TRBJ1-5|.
CASGLINQPQHF
TGTGCTAGTGGTTTAATAAATCAGCCCCAGCATTTT
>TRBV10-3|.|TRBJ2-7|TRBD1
CAISDLGQISYEQYF
TGTGCCATCAGTGACCTGGGACAGATCTCCTACGAGCAGTACTTC
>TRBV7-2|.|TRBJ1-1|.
CASSSVGGGLTEAFF
TGTGCCAGCAGCTCTGTGGGCGGGGGCCTCACTGAAGCTTTCTTT
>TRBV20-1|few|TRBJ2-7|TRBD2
CSANGLDSYEQYF
TGCAGTGCTAACGGACTAGACTCCTACGAGCAGTACTTC
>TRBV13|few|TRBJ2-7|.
CASSLGRVYEQYF
TGTGCCAGCAGCTTAGGCAGGGTGTACGAGCAGTACTTC
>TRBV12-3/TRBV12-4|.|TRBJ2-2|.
CASRHDTTGELFF
TGTGCCAGCAGGCATGACACGACCGGGGAGCTGTTTTTT
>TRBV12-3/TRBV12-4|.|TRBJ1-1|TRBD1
CASSFLMGQRLNTEAFF
TGTGCCAGCAGTTTCCTGATGGGACAGCGACTGAACACTGAAGCTTTCTTT
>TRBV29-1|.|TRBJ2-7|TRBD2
CSVIVAGRYEQYF
TGCAGCGTTATCGTAGCGGGAAGATACGAGCAGTACTTC
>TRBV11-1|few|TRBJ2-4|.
CASSLRDRGREDKNIQYF
TGTGCCAGCAGCTTACGAGATAGGGGCAGGGAGGACAAAAACATTCAGTACTTC
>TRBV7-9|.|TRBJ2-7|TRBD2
CASSAVGREVPYEQYF
TGTGCCAGCAGCGCAGTGGGGCGGGAGGTGCCCTACGAGCAGTACTTC
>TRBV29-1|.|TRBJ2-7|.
CSVVWSNSYEQYF
TGCAGCGTTGTATGGAGTAACTCCTACGAGCAGTACTTC
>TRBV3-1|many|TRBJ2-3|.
CASSQEVLGTDTQYF
TGTGCCAGCAGCCAAGAAGTCTTAGGCACAGATACGCAGTATTTT
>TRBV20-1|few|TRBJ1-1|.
CSASLNTEAFF
TGCAGTGCTAGCTTAAACACTGAAGCTTTCTTT
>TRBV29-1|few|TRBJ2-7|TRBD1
CSVSLDRSYEQYF
TGCAGCGTTTCCCTGGACAGGAGCTACGAGCAGTACTTC
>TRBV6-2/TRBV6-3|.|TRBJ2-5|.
CASSSTTIQETQYF
TGTGCCAGCAGTTCCACGACTATCCAAGAGACCCAGTACTTC
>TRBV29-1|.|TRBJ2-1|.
CSVVEVGEQFF
TGCAGCGTTGTGGAAGTGGGTGAGCAGTTCTTC
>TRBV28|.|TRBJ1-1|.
CASQGHLMNTEAFF
TGTGCCAGCCAGGGACACCTCATGAACACTGAAGCTTTCTTT
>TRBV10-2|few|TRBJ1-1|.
CASSERAMNTEAFF
TGCGCCAGCAGTGAGAGGGCTATGAACACTGAAGCTTTCTTT